The entry below gives a single TCR beta chain sequence along with its context. Vbeta (60) and Jbeta (13) primers were used in the PCR. Methods used by the authors: The count from a later analysis was tens of millions of unique TCR beta chains, around 11 million of them shared. The repertoire was sequenced with immunoSEQ multiplex PCR; TCRdb's copy has only in-frame clones and lacks some. D and trimming come from the DNA, and the V and J calls and clone size come from that table. The sample has tens of thousands of clones, more than 85% seen once. The sample comes from a study of cytomegalovirus exposure and HLA in healthy donors. The CDR3 has 13 amino acids. Germline V gene lookup returns CDR1 MDHEN and CDR2 SYDVKM. V shed 7 bases and J 6 bases; nucleotides not matched to a gene: 4.

This receptor was identified in a woman younger than 35 in good health and CMV-seronegative. This sequence joins TRBV28 and TRBJ2-7; 12 positions match TRBD2. What was sequenced was PBMCs. The CDR3: CASTGLAGTEQYF. The CDR3 region has the DNA TGTGCCAGCACCGGACTAGCGGGAACCGAGCAGTACTTC.